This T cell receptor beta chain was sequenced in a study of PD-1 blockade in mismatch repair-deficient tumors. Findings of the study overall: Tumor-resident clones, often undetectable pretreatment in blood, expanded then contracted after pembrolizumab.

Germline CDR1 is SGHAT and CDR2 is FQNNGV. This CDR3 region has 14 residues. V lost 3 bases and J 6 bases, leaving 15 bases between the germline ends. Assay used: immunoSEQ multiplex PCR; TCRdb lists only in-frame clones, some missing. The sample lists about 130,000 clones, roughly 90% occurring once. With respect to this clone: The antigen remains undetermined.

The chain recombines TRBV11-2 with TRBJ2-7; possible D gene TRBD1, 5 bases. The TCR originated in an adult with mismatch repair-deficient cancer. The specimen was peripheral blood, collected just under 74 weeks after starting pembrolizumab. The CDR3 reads CASSFVGRGGEQYF. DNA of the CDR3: TGTGCCAGCAGCTTCGTGGGAAGGGGCGGCGAGCAGTACTTC.